Following are 16 T cell receptor beta chains from one sample sequenced in a study of human T cells and chemical hapten exposure (dated by TCRdb to the early 2020s). In the paper's terms, the time point label means: pre-sensitization, week 0. The treatment or condition tag for this specimen amounts to: therapeutic diphenylcyclopropenone sensitization with weekly scalp DPC. The method was RACE. The sequencer was a NextSeq 500. The public reads were run again by TCRdb, first through fastp at Q25 and then through MiXCR, and only productive beta chains were kept. Entries are consolidated by CDR3 protein sequence, retaining the most common genes and DNA. The sample profile shows 45,000 to 65,000 distinct CDR3 sequences; approximately 9.9% of them were found once. Roughly a tenth of the sample is in the top ten clones. Sequencing used whole blood, obtained in connection with sensitization to the hapten diphenylcyclopropenone (DPC). The receptor source for this set is a man aged 35 to 55 with alopecia areata. Some clones in this sample may be carry-over from other donors' samples.

CDR3: CASSPGPPEYTGELFF. For the CDR3, the DNA is TGTGCCAGCAGCCCGGGACCGCCAGAATACACCGGGGAGCTGTTTTTT. This rearrangement joins TRBV28 to TRBJ2-2; tentatively, D is TRBD1 or TRBD2 (5 bases each). The CDR3 is 16 residues long. Trimming left V 6 bases short and J 3 bases short, with 17 bases between. Germline values: CDR1 MDHEN, CDR2 SYDVKM.

This clonotype occurred a few times. This chain joins TRBV12-3 or TRBV12-4 and TRBJ2-1; D possibly corresponds to TRBD2 (6 bases). Trimming cost V 3 bases and J 6 bases, with 12 bases left between them. The CDR3 has 14 amino acids. The CDR3 loop reads CASSLAGKTNEQFF. CDR3 sequence (DNA): TGTGCCAGCAGTTTGGCGGGAAAAACCAATGAGCAGTTCTTC.

This clonotype occurred a few times. The chain carries TRBV28 and TRBJ2-7, with a possible D match to TRBD2 (5 bases). Trimming took off 6 bases at V and 6 bases at J, with 18 bases between the two ends. This CDR3 has 14 amino acids. The V gene's germline CDR1 is MDHEN and CDR2 SYDVKM. As DNA, the CDR3 is TGTGCCAGCAGCCCGTGGCGGGTAGGCCCCGAGCAGTACTTC. Residues: CASSPWRVGPEQYF.

This chain links TRBV15 with TRBJ1-1, with D perhaps matching TRBD1 (5 bases). Germline V gives CDR1 LNHNV, CDR2 YYDKDF (reference sequence). Trimming left V 0 bases short and J 5 bases short, with 22 bases between. This CDR3 has 18 amino acids. CDR3 sequence: CATSRDRSGHRRGTEAFF. The DNA of the CDR3 is TGTGCCACCAGCAGAGATCGGTCCGGACACAGGCGCGGAACTGAAGCTTTCTTT.

With respect to this clonotype: A much larger clone lies a single base off, so this may be a read error. V is TRBV15 and J is TRBJ2-7; perhaps D is TRBD1 or TRBD2 (5 bases each). Looked up from germline, CDR1 is LNHNV and CDR2 is YYDKDF (reference sequence). This CDR3 spans 13 amino acids. V was shortened by 0 bases and J by 6 bases, with 9 bases between the two germline ends. For the CDR3, the DNA is TGTGCCACCAGCAGAGATATAGGGACCGAGCAGTACTTC. This translates into CATSRDIGTEQYF.

V is TRBV12-3 or TRBV12-4 and J is TRBJ1-1; perhaps TRBD1 as D (5 bases). V lost 5 bases and J lost 5, with 15 bases in between. The CDR3 runs to 14 residues. The CDR3, as DNA: TGTGCCAGCAGTAGCCGTCAGGGCGAGACTGAAGCTTTCTTT. Translated: CASSSRQGETEAFF.

V is TRBV28 and J is TRBJ1-6, with a possible D match to TRBD1 (5 bases). This CDR3 has 17 amino acids. Trimming stripped 3 bases from V and 1 base from J, with 13 bases between. Germline CDR1 and CDR2: MDHEN and SYDVKM. This CDR3 reads CASSLGEGRSYNSPLHF. CDR3 coding DNA: TGTGCCAGCAGTTTGGGGGAAGGGAGGTCCTATAATTCACCCCTCCACTTT.

This clonotype was observed many times. The chain is built from TRBV7-9 and TRBJ2-2; TRBD2 agrees at 10 bases. Germline V gene data show CDR1 as SEHNR and CDR2 as FQNEAQ (reference sequence). Trimming at V came to 6 bases and at J to 5 bases, leaving 6 bases not matched to a gene. The CDR3 runs 15 residues. The CDR3 sequence: CASSSSGRGTGELFF. CDR3 sequence (DNA): TGTGCCAGCAGTTCTAGCGGGAGAGGGACCGGGGAGCTGTTTTTT.

The chain combines TRBV6-6 with TRBJ1-5, with D possibly being TRBD1 (6 bases). Trimming removed 5 bases at V and 7 bases at J, with 18 bases between. Per germline, CDR1 MNHNY and CDR2 SVGAGI (reference sequence). The CDR3 runs to 15 residues. CDR3 DNA: TGTGCCAGCAGTACGACGGCCAGGGGAGGGCAGCCCCAGCATTTT. It encodes CASSTTARGGQPQHF.

This clonotype came up many times. The rearrangement joins TRBV19 to TRBJ2-1, with D perhaps matching TRBD2 (5 bases). Germline V lookup: CDR1 LNHDA, CDR2 SQIVND (reference sequence). Trimming removed 2 bases at V and 0 bases at J, with 8 bases between. The CDR3 contains 15 residues. The CDR3 DNA reads as TGTGCCAGTAGTATAAGCGGAAGCTCCTACAATGAGCAGTTCTTC. It codes for CASSISGSSYNEQFF.

V and J are TRBV6-5 and TRBJ2-1, with unresolved D. The CDR3 has 14 residues. Trimming cost V 0 bases and J 2 bases, with 5 bases left between them. CDR1 MNHEY and CDR2 SVGAGI come from the germline V gene. The chain's CDR3 is CASSYSSTYNEQFF. The DNA for the CDR3 is TGTGCCAGCAGTTACTCGTCCACCTACAATGAGCAGTTCTTC.

The table lists this clonotype with many counts. V usage is TRBV6-2 or TRBV6-3 and J usage is TRBJ2-3, with 7 bases fitting TRBD2. CDR1 MNHEY and CDR2 SVGEGT come from the germline V gene. The V segment lost 0 bases and the J segment 6 bases; nucleotides outside the gene matches: 6. The CDR3 covers 15 residues. Here the CDR3 reads CASSYSTTSLDTQYF. The DNA of the CDR3 is TGTGCCAGCAGTTACTCCACGACTAGCTTGGATACGCAGTATTTT.

This clonotype was recorded many times. The rearrangement joins TRBV20-1 to TRBJ2-1; 13 bases match TRBD2. Unmatched junction bases numbered 16, after V lost 0 bases and J lost 8 bases. There are 19 residues in the CDR3. The germline V gene has CDR1 DFQATT and CDR2 SNEGSKA (reference sequence). CDR3 amino acids: CSARELGLAGRGKGYEQFF. The CDR3 region has the DNA TGCAGTGCTAGAGAATTGGGACTAGCGGGGAGAGGAAAGGGATATGAGCAGTTCTTC.

Concerning this clonotype itself: Sequence at one end of the junction differs from germline and may be a read error. The V gene is TRBV6-1, the J gene TRBJ2-5; 7 bases match TRBD2. From germline, CDR1 is MNHNS and CDR2 SASEGT. The CDR3 consists of 15 residues. The CDR3 loop reads CASSLAEGPPETQHF. Here the CDR3 DNA reads TGTGCCAGCAGCCTAGCGGAAGGGCCTCCAGAGACCCAGCACTTC.

The J gene is TRBJ2-7, the V gene TRBV7-2; no reliable D call. The ends were cut back, 5 bases at V and 7 bases at J, with 15 bases in the middle. From germline, CDR1 is SGHTA and CDR2 FQGNSA. The CDR3 has 13 amino acids. The CDR3 sequence: CASSTGPPGEQYF. CDR3 in DNA: TGTGCCAGCAGCACTGGACCTCCTGGAGAGCAGTACTTC. The variable domain in full, with the rest retrieved from reference TRBV7-2 and TRBJ2-7, is GAGVSQSPSNKVTEKGKDVELRCDPISGHTALYWYRQSLGQGLEFLIYFQGNSAPDKSGLPSDRFSAERTGGSVSTLTIQRTQQEDSAVYLCASSTGPPGEQYFGPGTRLTVT.

In this sample, this clonotype turned up many times. The chain joins TRBV20-1 to TRBJ1-5; possibly TRBD1 for D (5 bases). Germline CDR1 and CDR2: DFQATT and SNEGSKA (reference sequence). The CDR3 is 16 residues long. Trimming stripped 6 bases from V and 0 bases from J, with 18 bases between. The CDR3 DNA reads TGCAGTGCGGTAAGGGGCGCGGGAGATAGCAATCAGCCCCAGCATTTT. Translated: CSAVRGAGDSNQPQHF.